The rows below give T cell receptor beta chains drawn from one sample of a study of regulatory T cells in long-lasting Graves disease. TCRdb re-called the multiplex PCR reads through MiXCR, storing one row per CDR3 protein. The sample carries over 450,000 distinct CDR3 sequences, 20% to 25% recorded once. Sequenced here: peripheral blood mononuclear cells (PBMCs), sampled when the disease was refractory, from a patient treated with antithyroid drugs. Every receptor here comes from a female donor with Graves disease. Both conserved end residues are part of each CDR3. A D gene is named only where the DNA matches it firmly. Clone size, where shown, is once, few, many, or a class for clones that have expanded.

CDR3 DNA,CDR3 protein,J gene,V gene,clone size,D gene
TGTGCCAGCAGGGTCCCGGGTTTTACTGAAGCTTTCTTT,CASRVPGFTEAFF,TRBJ1-1,TRBV2,many,NA
TGTGCCAGCAGCTTGGGGGCCAGGGACACTGAAGCTTTCTTT,CASSLGARDTEAFF,TRBJ1-1,TRBV5-6,once,NA
TGTGCCAGCAGTTTCGGTTCGGGCGCGTTCATATACGAGCAGTACTTC,CASSFGSGAFIYEQYF,TRBJ2-7,TRBV12-3/TRBV12-4,few,NA
TGTGCCAGCAGTCGAGGGACAGGCGCCTACAATGAGCAGTTCTTC,CASSRGTGAYNEQFF,TRBJ2-1,TRBV28,NA,TRBD1
TGTGCCAGCAGCTTATTACGAGACCAGAATCAGCCCCAGCATTTT,CASSLLRDQNQPQHF,TRBJ1-5,TRBV7-2,NA,NA
TGTGCCAGCAGACTAAGCTGGGACAGGAACCCAACTAATGAAAAACTGTTTTTT,CASRLSWDRNPTNEKLFF,TRBJ1-4,TRBV6-1,few,TRBD1
TGTGCTAGCAGCTTAGGACTAGCGGGAGGAGGTCAAGAGACCCAGTACTTC,CASSLGLAGGGQETQYF,TRBJ2-5,TRBV7-7,many,TRBD2
TGTGCCAGCAGCCAAGGACAGGGGCTAAGCTCCTATAATTCACCCCTCCACTTT,CASSQGQGLSSYNSPLHF,TRBJ1-6,TRBV11-2,NA,TRBD1
TGCGCCAGCAGCTTGGCCCCCAGGGTCCAGTACGAGCAGTACTTC,CASSLAPRVQYEQYF,TRBJ2-7,TRBV5-1,few,NA
TGTGCCAGCAGCTTAGAAGGGGGCGCCGAGCAGTACTTC,CASSLEGGAEQYF,TRBJ2-7,TRBV5-1,many,TRBD1
TGTGCCAGCAGCCCGGGACAGATCTCTGGAAACACCATATATTTT,CASSPGQISGNTIYF,TRBJ1-3,TRBV7-9,many,TRBD1
TGTGCCAGCAGTCCCCGAGGCGAGGACATTCAGTACTTC,CASSPRGEDIQYF,TRBJ2-4,TRBV12-3/TRBV12-4,many,NA
TGTGCCAGCAGTGAGAGAGGAGGCTCTGGTTTCTTT,CASSERGGSGFF,TRBJ1-1,TRBV6-1,many,NA
TGTGCCAGCAGTTATGTCGAGGAGCAGTACTTC,CASSYVEEQYF,TRBJ2-7,TRBV6-5,many,NA
TGTGCCAGCAGCCCTCGGACAGGGGGGGACACCGGGGAGCTGTTTTTT,CASSPRTGGDTGELFF,TRBJ2-2,TRBV7-2,NA,TRBD1
TGTGCCAGCCAGCCGATCGGGGATCAGCCCCAGCATTTT,CASQPIGDQPQHF,TRBJ1-5,TRBV2,many,NA
TGTGCCAGCAGTGAATCCGGCGGAAGCACTGAAGCTTTCTTT,CASSESGGSTEAFF,TRBJ1-1,TRBV6-4,few,NA